One sample yielded the 32 T cell receptor beta chains listed below, sequenced in a study of cytomegalovirus exposure and HLA in healthy donors. PCR primers comprised 60 Vbeta and 13 Jbeta primers. This table comes from immunoSEQ multiplex PCR, and its TCRdb copy is limited to in-frame clones, with some not included. The table records roughly 130,000 clones, roughly two thirds of them present only once. The sequenced sample consisted of PBMCs. The receptors shown here come from a man aged 25-40 years in good health and CMV-seropositive.

This chain joins TRBV5-4 and TRBJ2-2; 7 positions match TRBD1. V was pared by 4 bases and J by 5 bases, with 5 bases of the junction left unmatched. The CDR3 has 14 amino acids. The germline gives CDR1 SGHNT, CDR2 YYREEE (reference sequence). CDR3 nucleotides: TGTGCCAGCAGCCACACAGGGGTTACCGGGGAGCTGTTTTTT. Translating gives CASSHTGVTGELFF.

This clone was found a few times. The rearrangement uses TRBV11-2 and TRBJ2-5; 9 bases line up with TRBD1. The end of the DNA is better explained by TRBJ2-7, so the J call may be wrong. The CDR3 is 16 amino acids. Germline V gene sequence: CDR1 SGHAT, CDR2 FQNNGV. CDR3 sequence: CASSFPGQGSSYEQYF. Here the CDR3 DNA reads TGTGCCAGCAGCTTTCCGGGACAGGGAAGCTCCTACGAGCAGTACTTC.

The chain has TRBV27 and TRBJ2-4; 8 bases line up with TRBD1. V gave up 3 bases and J gave up 7 bases; unmatched junction bases: 5. CDR1 MNHEY and CDR2 SMNVEV come from the germline V gene (reference sequence). This CDR3 region has 14 residues. In DNA form, the CDR3 reads TGTGCCAGCAGTTTCAGGAGACAGGGGAACATTCAGTACTTC. Translated, it gives CASSFRRQGNIQYF.

The chain is built from TRBV7-9 and TRBJ2-1; D remains unclear. The V gene's germline CDR1 is SEHNR and CDR2 FQNEAQ (reference sequence). The CDR3 totals 14 residues. V lost 3 bases to trimming and J lost 5 bases, with 11 bases between them. CDR3 nucleotide sequence: TGTGCCAGCAGCTTCTTAGTGGTCGACAATGAGCAGTTCTTC. Translation gives CASSFLVVDNEQFF.

The rearrangement links TRBV6-5 to TRBJ2-1, with 7 bases identical to TRBD2. The CDR3 extends over 11 amino acids. With V trimmed by 10 bases and J by 3 bases, 0 bases remained unmatched. Germline V gene data show CDR1 as MNHEY and CDR2 as SVGAGI. The DNA for the CDR3 is TGTGCCACTAGCGGCTACAATGAGCAGTTCTTC. It yields the protein CATSGYNEQFF.

This clone was seen only a few times. The gene calls are TRBV2 and TRBJ1-5; TRBD1 is a possible D gene (5 bases). V was trimmed by 0 bases and J by 9 bases, leaving 9 bases between them. The CDR3 totals 13 residues. CDR1 SNHLY and CDR2 FYNNEI come from the germline V gene. CDR3 sequence: CASSEAGLLPQHF. CDR3 DNA: TGTGCCAGCAGTGAAGCGGGACTTCTGCCCCAGCATTTT.

This chain uses TRBV25-1 with TRBJ1-1; D unclear. V was cut by 2 bases and J by 6 bases, with 13 bases left in between. Germline CDR1 is MGHDK and CDR2 is SYGVNS. This CDR3 has 14 residues. Here the CDR3 reads CASSERREGAEAFF. CDR3 DNA sequence: TGTGCCAGCAGTGAACGACGTGAGGGCGCTGAAGCTTTCTTT.

CDR3 sequence reads: CATSRDLTSFLNEQFF. The CDR3 nucleotides are TGTGCCACCAGCAGAGACCTGACTAGTTTTTTGAATGAGCAGTTCTTC. The V call is TRBV15, the J call TRBJ2-1, with a tentative D call TRBD2 (6 bases). The V gene lost 0 bases and the J gene lost 7 bases, with 16 bases spanning the gap. This CDR3 is built from 16 residues. The V gene's germline CDR1 is LNHNV and CDR2 YYDKDF (reference sequence).

CDR3 sequence reads: CASSDDRVREKLFF. The CDR3 DNA sequence: TGTGCCAGCAGTGATGACAGGGTGCGGGAAAAACTGTTTTTT. The rearrangement uses TRBV2 and TRBJ1-4, with TRBD1 identical over 7 bases. The CDR3 has 14 amino acids. Trimming at V came to 3 bases and at J to 8 bases, leaving 6 bases not matched to a gene. The germline CDR1 and CDR2 sequences are SNHLY and FYNNEI.

The table lists this clone with a few counts. The chain joins TRBV6-1 to TRBJ1-4, with D unclear. The V gene's germline CDR1 is MNHNS and CDR2 SASEGT. The germline V and J ends were trimmed by 3 bases and 3 bases, with 17 bases remaining between them. The CDR3 is 17 residues long. The CDR3 nucleotides read TGTGCCAGCAGTGACACAGCTCCAGCTTGGTCTAATGAAAAACTGTTTTTT. Its protein is CASSDTAPAWSNEKLFF.

The genes are TRBV10-3 and TRBJ1-1; TRBD1 matches at 7 bases. V lost 6 bases to trimming and J lost 1 base; unmatched junction nucleotides: 11. The germline CDR1 and CDR2 sequences are ENHRY and SYGVKD. The CDR3 is 16 amino acids. For the CDR3, the DNA is TGTGCCATCAGGGGCTCAAGGACAGGTCAGAACACTGAAGCTTTCTTT. This translates into CAIRGSRTGQNTEAFF.

The V call is TRBV7-8, the J call TRBJ2-5, with unresolved D. The V end was cut by 5 bases, the J end by 4 bases, with 14 bases between. The germline V gene encodes CDR1 SGHVS and CDR2 FQNEAQ. The CDR3 covers 14 residues. For the CDR3, the DNA is TGTGCCAGCAGCACAAGAGCGCGGAGAGAGACCCAGTACTTC. Its protein product is CASSTRARRETQYF.

The genes are TRBV2 and TRBJ1-1; tentatively, D is TRBD1 (6 bases). The CDR3 is 15 residues long. V shed 2 bases and J shed 0 bases, with 10 bases lying between them. Germline V CDR1 and CDR2: SNHLY, FYNNEI. In DNA, the CDR3 is TGTGCCAGCAGTGAATTAGGGGGGGTGAACACTGAAGCTTTCTTT. It specifies CASSELGGVNTEAFF. Based on the CDR3 plus reference TRBV2 and TRBJ1-1, the full variable domain is EPEVTQTPSHQVTQMGQEVILRCVPISNHLYFYWYRQILGQKVEFLVSFYNNEISEKSEIFDDQFSVERPDGSNFTLKIRSTKLEDSAMYFCASSELGGVNTEAFFGQGTRLTVV.

Concerning this clone: Other DNA sequences in the sample encode the same CDR3. V and J are TRBV6-5 and TRBJ2-1, with D tentatively TRBD1 (5 bases). This CDR3 has 15 residues. CDR1 and CDR2 from the germline V gene are MNHEY and SVGAGI. With 2 bases removed from V and 0 bases from J, the gap between germline ends came to 8 bases. The CDR3, as DNA: TGTGCCAGCAGTTACGGCCAGGGCTCCTACAATGAGCAGTTCTTC. Translated: CASSYGQGSYNEQFF.

The rearrangement joins TRBV9 to TRBJ2-5; 7 bases match TRBD1. J was trimmed by 1 base and V by 2 bases; bases with no gene match: 5. The CDR3 consists of 15 residues. Looked up from germline, CDR1 is SGDLS and CDR2 is YYNGEE. CDR3 loop: CASSVLGTVQETQYF. The CDR3 nucleotides read TGTGCCAGCAGCGTTCTAGGGACAGTCCAAGAGACCCAGTACTTC. Full variable domain (outside the CDR3, taken from reference TRBV9 and TRBJ2-5): DSGVTQTPKHLITATGQRVTLRCSPRSGDLSVYWYQQSLDQGLQFLIQYYNGEERAKGNILERFSAQQFPDLHSELNLSSLELGDSALYFCASSVLGTVQETQYFGPGTRLLVL.

For this clone: The DNA is left out, because the CDR3 cannot be placed on it with certainty; the CDR3 is given as TCRdb lists it. This chain uses TRBV21-1 with TRBJ1-5. TRBV21-1 is a recognized pseudogene. The CDR3 is 17 residues long, counting both termini. The CDR3 loop reads CASSKKVGRGSNQPQHF.

The CDR3 coding sequence is TGTGCCAGCAGCTCGCGGGGACAGGGAAATCAGCCCCAGCATTTT. Its protein is CASSSRGQGNQPQHF. The gene calls are TRBV7-9 and TRBJ1-5, with 9 nucleotides matching TRBD1. This CDR3 is 15 amino acids long. Trimming removed 4 bases from V and 4 bases from J; junction bases left unmatched: 5. Germline V gene lookup returns CDR1 SEHNR and CDR2 FQNEAQ (reference sequence).

There are a few counts of this clone. V and J are TRBV29-1 and TRBJ2-1; the match to TRBD2 covers 10 bases. The V gene end was trimmed by 3 bases and the J gene end by 6 bases; junction bases not matched to a gene: 8. The length of the CDR3 is 15 residues. Germline loops: CDR1 SQVTM, CDR2 ANQGSEA. CDR3 in amino acids: CSVEGLAGVLNEQFF. As DNA, the CDR3 is TGCAGCGTTGAGGGTCTAGCGGGAGTTCTCAATGAGCAGTTCTTC.

This chain links TRBV18 with TRBJ2-7; perhaps TRBD1 as D (5 bases). V lost 3 bases and J 4 bases, leaving 10 bases between the germline ends. The germline V gene encodes CDR1 KGHSH and CDR2 LQKENI. The CDR3 runs 13 residues. CDR3 loop: CASSPQGEYEQYF. In DNA, the CDR3 is TGTGCCAGCTCACCCCAAGGGGAATACGAGCAGTACTTC.

With respect to this clone: Sequence at one end of the junction differs from germline and may be a read error. V is TRBV7-7 and J is TRBJ2-5; TRBD2 aligns across 7 bases. The tail of the sequence fits TRBJ2-7 better, so the J call may be wrong. From germline, CDR1 is SSHAT and CDR2 FNYEAQ (reference sequence). This CDR3 contains 14 residues. As DNA, the CDR3 is TGTGCTAGCAGCCTGGGAGGGGATCGGGACGAGCAGTACTTC. This gives the protein CASSLGGDRDEQYF.

The rearrangement links TRBV5-1 to TRBJ2-2; 7 bases match TRBD1. CDR3 size: 16 residues. CDR1 is SGHRS, CDR2 YFSETQ, per germline. The J segment lost 4 bases and the V segment lost 4 bases, leaving 10 bases of the junction unmatched. CDR3 loop: CASSIWDSRGTGELFF. The CDR3 DNA reads TGCGCCAGCAGCATATGGGACAGCCGGGGCACCGGGGAGCTGTTTTTT.

The chain carries TRBV5-1 and TRBJ1-1; no clear D gene. The germline V gene encodes CDR1 SGHRS and CDR2 YFSETQ. Trimming took 2 bases from V and 0 from J, leaving 11 bases between them. This CDR3 contains 15 residues. CDR3 protein: CASSFQALMNTEAFF. The CDR3 DNA reads TGCGCCAGCAGCTTTCAGGCACTCATGAACACTGAAGCTTTCTTT.

This rearrangement joins TRBV19 to TRBJ1-2; no definite D call. Trimming shortened V by 1 base and J by 3 bases, and 12 bases separated the two germline ends. Per germline, CDR1 LNHDA and CDR2 SQIVND (reference sequence). The CDR3 has 15 amino acids. The CDR3 DNA sequence: TGTGCCAGTAGTATAGGGTGGGAGACGGACTATGGCTACACCTTC. Its protein product is CASSIGWETDYGYTF.

This clone has more than one count but fewer than ten. V usage is TRBV5-5 and J usage is TRBJ1-1; D call uncertain. The V end lost 3 bases, the J end lost 2 bases, and 11 bases lay between the germline ends. Germline V gene sequence: CDR1 SGHKS, CDR2 YYEKEE (reference sequence). The CDR3 is made up of 14 amino acids. The CDR3 DNA reads as TGTGCCAGCAGCTCTCACTCTATTAACACTGAAGCTTTCTTT. Protein product: CASSSHSINTEAFF.

This clone was counted many times. This chain links TRBV6-1 with TRBJ2-2, with a possible D match to TRBD1 (6 bases). The V gene lost 7 bases and the J gene lost 3 bases, with 9 bases spanning the gap. CDR1 and CDR2 (germline): MNHNS, SASEGT. The CDR3 contains 13 residues. The CDR3 sequence is CASIPGDTGELFF. In nucleotides, the CDR3 is TGTGCCAGCATCCCAGGGGACACCGGGGAGCTGTTTTTT.

The V call is TRBV7-9, the J call TRBJ1-1; D remains unclear. Trimming took 5 bases from V and 2 from J, leaving 6 bases between them. Germline V gene sequence: CDR1 SEHNR, CDR2 FQNEAQ (reference sequence). The CDR3 consists of 12 residues. The CDR3, as DNA: TGTGCCAGCAGCCGGGTCAACACTGAAGCTTTCTTT. This codes for CASSRVNTEAFF.

J is TRBJ1-2 and V is TRBV18; possibly TRBD1 for D (6 bases). Trimming shortened V by 3 bases and J by 13 bases, and 15 bases separated the two germline ends. Germline V lookup: CDR1 KGHSH, CDR2 LQKENI. The CDR3 has 12 amino acids. The CDR3 nucleotides read TGTGCCAGCTCACCCCCGGACAGCGCCCGCACCTTC. Residues: CASSPPDSARTF. The variable domain in full, with the rest retrieved from reference TRBV18 and TRBJ1-2, is NAGVMQNPRHLVRRRGQEARLRCSPMKGHSHVYWYRQLPEEGLKFMVYLQKENIIDESGMPKERFSAEFPKEGPSILRIQQVVRGDSAAYFCASSPPDSARTFGSGTRLTVV.

The V gene is TRBV10-3, the J gene TRBJ2-6; D gene ambiguous. V was cut by 8 bases and J by 0 bases, with 2 bases left in between. The CDR3 covers 12 residues. Germline assignment: CDR1 ENHRY and CDR2 SYGVKD. CDR3 DNA: TGTGCCATCCTCTCTGGGGCCAACGTCCTGACTTTC. Its protein product is CAILSGANVLTF.

The rearrangement links TRBV28 to TRBJ1-5; D is possibly TRBD1 (6 bases). Germline V gene data show CDR1 as MDHEN and CDR2 as SYDVKM. The CDR3 has 19 amino acids. V was clipped by 6 bases and J by 0 bases, with 24 bases between them. In nucleotides, the CDR3 is TGTGCCAGCAGGCAAAGGTCGGACAGTAGCCACTATAGCAATCAGCCCCAGCATTTT. This codes for CASRQRSDSSHYSNQPQHF.

This sequence joins TRBV7-3 and TRBJ2-1; TRBD2 matches 8 bases. Trimming at V came to 4 bases and at J to 7 bases, leaving 15 bases not matched to a gene. From germline, CDR1 is SGHTA and CDR2 FQGTGA. The CDR3 runs to 17 residues. The CDR3 region has the DNA TGTGCCAGCAGCTCCCAAAGACTAGCGAGAGGGGTTAATGAGCAGTTCTTC. As protein: CASSSQRLARGVNEQFF.

The V and J genes are TRBV28 and TRBJ2-5; 16 nucleotides align to TRBD2. Germline assignment: CDR1 MDHEN and CDR2 SYDVKM. After removal of 6 bases from V and 4 bases from J, the junction contained 8 bases not matched to a gene. The CDR3 sequence is 17 residues long. The DNA of the CDR3 is TGTGCCAGCAGCTCTGGGACTAGCGGGAGGGCCGGAGAGACCCAGTACTTC. Its protein is CASSSGTSGRAGETQYF.

The chain recombines TRBV7-2 with TRBJ2-7; no definite D call. CDR1 is SGHTA and CDR2 is FQGNSA in the germline V gene. V lost 4 bases to trimming and J lost 5 bases, with 12 bases between them. The CDR3 loop spans 13 amino acids. CDR3 bases: TGTGCCAGCAGCTCCAGACTCCGCCACGAGCAGTACTTC. Translated, it gives CASSSRLRHEQYF.